The 14 T cell receptor beta chains below come from one sample, sequenced in a study of shared clonotypes between healthy human individuals. The assay was immunoSEQ multiplex PCR, and TCRdb's table has in-frame clones only and misses some. The data show roughly 2,500,000 clones, 80% to 95% seen once. The specimen sequenced was naive CD4+ T cells from PBMCs. Stated subset: CD45RA+ positively selected. These receptors all come from a man aged 18 to 30 in good health. Some clones in this sample may be carry-over from other donors' samples.

V gene TRBV19 combines with J gene TRBJ1-2; D is unclear. In germline, CDR1 is LNHDA, CDR2 SQIVND (reference sequence). The CDR3 loop spans 14 amino acids. V lost 3 bases and J lost 5, with 13 bases in between. As DNA, the CDR3 is TGTGCCAGTAGTATTGAAGGGCGATTGTATGGCTACACCTTC. As protein: CASSIEGRLYGYTF.

The V and J genes are TRBV4-1 and TRBJ2-3; 9 bases align to TRBD2. The CDR3 consists of 19 residues. Germline CDR1 reads MGHRA; CDR2 reads YSYEKL. The J segment lost 5 bases and the V segment lost 0 bases, leaving 15 bases of the junction unmatched. CDR3 residues: CASSQEGRLAGIGRDTQYF. The CDR3 nucleotides read TGCGCCAGCAGCCAAGAGGGCCGGCTAGCGGGGATAGGAAGAGATACGCAGTATTTT.

This clone was picked up a small number of times. Distinct nucleotide sequences in the sample also encode this CDR3. The chain recombines TRBV28 with TRBJ2-3, with TRBD1 matching 8 bases. V was clipped by 6 bases and J by 1 base; unmatched bases: 0. The CDR3 has 13 residues. Germline CDR1 and CDR2: MDHEN and SYDVKM. The CDR3 here is CASRGQGTDTQYF. The CDR3 DNA follows: TGTGCCAGCAGGGGACAGGGCACAGATACGCAGTATTTT.

This chain links TRBV11-2 with TRBJ2-5, with 10 nucleotides matching TRBD2. The CDR3 spans 17 residues. Trimming took 5 bases from V and 2 from J; bases not matched to a gene: 11. Germline CDR1 SGHAT, CDR2 FQNNGV. The DNA for the CDR3 is TGTGCCAGCAGCCCAAAGCGGGGGGGGAGCGGGCAAGAGACCCAGTACTTC. Its protein is CASSPKRGGSGQETQYF.

For the CDR3, the DNA is TGTGCCAGCAGCCAACTTCCGACAGGGGGTAATGAAAAACTGTTTTTT. Protein: CASSQLPTGGNEKLFF. This rearrangement joins TRBV4-2 to TRBJ1-4; the match to TRBD1 covers 9 bases. V dropped 2 bases and J dropped 4; count of bases not matched to a gene: 5. CDR3 size: 16 residues. Germline V gene lookup returns CDR1 LGHNA and CDR2 YNFKEQ.

To note about this clone: Other DNA sequences in the same sample also yield this CDR3. The chain links TRBV6-1 to TRBJ1-5, with 8 bases that match TRBD1. Germline V gene lookup returns CDR1 MNHNS and CDR2 SASEGT. Trimming cost V 2 bases and J 4 bases; bases outside gene matches: 1. The CDR3 is 14 amino acids. CDR3 protein: CASSERQGNQPQHF. CDR3 bases: TGTGCCAGCAGTGAAAGACAGGGGAATCAGCCCCAGCATTTT.

The V and J genes are TRBV19 and TRBJ1-2; the D is unclear. V lost 7 bases to trimming and J lost 6 bases, with 15 bases between them. The germline gives CDR1 LNHDA, CDR2 SQIVND (reference sequence). The CDR3 has 13 amino acids. The CDR3 reads CASTARKPDGYTF. The CDR3 DNA follows: TGTGCCAGTACCGCAAGGAAGCCGGATGGCTACACCTTC.

This sequence joins TRBV5-1 and TRBJ1-1; 11 bases line up with TRBD1. The junction had 12 bases not matched to a gene; V was cut back by 6 bases and J by 5 bases. CDR3 length: 16 residues. Per germline, CDR1 SGHRS and CDR2 YFSETQ. CDR3 DNA: TGCGCCAGCATCCCCGGGACAGGGGGTTTCTTGACTGAAGCTTTCTTT. It is translated as CASIPGTGGFLTEAFF.

Regarding this clone: Other nucleotide sequences in the sample specify the same CDR3. The gene calls are TRBV6-6 and TRBJ1-5; no definite D call. The V gene lost 2 bases and the J gene lost 0 bases, with 5 bases spanning the gap. Looked up from germline, CDR1 is MNHNY and CDR2 is SVGAGI (reference sequence). This CDR3 has 14 residues. The CDR3 protein is CASSYRDSNQPQHF. CDR3 DNA sequence: TGTGCCAGCAGTTACAGGGATAGCAATCAGCCCCAGCATTTT.

The chain joins TRBV29-1 to TRBJ2-5; D possibly corresponds to TRBD2 (5 bases). This CDR3 region has 13 residues. Germline loops: CDR1 SQVTM, CDR2 ANQGSEA. Trimming shortened V by 8 bases and J by 5 bases, and 18 bases separated the two germline ends. The CDR3 here is CSQAGPRRETQYF. CDR3 coding DNA: TGCAGCCAGGCCGGCCCTCGGAGGGAGACCCAGTACTTC.

V is TRBV7-6 and J is TRBJ1-5; tentatively, D is TRBD1 (6 bases). Per the germline V gene, CDR1 is SGHVS and CDR2 is FNYEAQ. The CDR3 length is 14 residues. The V and J ends lost 5 bases and 0 bases respectively, with 8 bases between them. CDR3 bases: TGTGCCAGCAGCCAACAGGGTAGCAATCAGCCCCAGCATTTT. Its protein is CASSQQGSNQPQHF.

This chain joins TRBV4-3 and TRBJ2-5, with 7 nucleotides matching TRBD2. Germline CDR1 is LGHNA and CDR2 is YSLEER. Losses at the gene ends were 0 bases for V and 7 bases for J; bases not matched to a gene: 11. CDR3 length: 16 residues. This CDR3 reads CASSQEAGRGGWTQYF. The CDR3 DNA is TGCGCCAGCAGCCAAGAAGCGGGACGAGGCGGTTGGACCCAGTACTTC.

The V call is TRBV27, the J call TRBJ2-1; TRBD2 matches at 7 bases. The CDR3 sequence is 14 residues long. Germline V gene data show CDR1 as MNHEY and CDR2 as SMNVEV (reference sequence). V lost 5 bases and J lost 4; bases outside the gene matches: 5. The DNA for the CDR3 is TGTGCCAGCAGTAAAGGACTAGGGTACAATGAGCAGTTCTTC. This encodes CASSKGLGYNEQFF.

J is TRBJ2-1 and V is TRBV10-3, with TRBD2 identical over 13 bases. This CDR3 spans 15 amino acids. V was pared by 6 bases and J by 6 bases, with 5 bases of the junction left unmatched. Germline loops: CDR1 ENHRY, CDR2 SYGVKD. CDR3 DNA sequence: TGTGCCATCAGCAGAACTAGCGGGAGGGCCAATGAGCAGTTCTTC. This translates into CAISRTSGRANEQFF.